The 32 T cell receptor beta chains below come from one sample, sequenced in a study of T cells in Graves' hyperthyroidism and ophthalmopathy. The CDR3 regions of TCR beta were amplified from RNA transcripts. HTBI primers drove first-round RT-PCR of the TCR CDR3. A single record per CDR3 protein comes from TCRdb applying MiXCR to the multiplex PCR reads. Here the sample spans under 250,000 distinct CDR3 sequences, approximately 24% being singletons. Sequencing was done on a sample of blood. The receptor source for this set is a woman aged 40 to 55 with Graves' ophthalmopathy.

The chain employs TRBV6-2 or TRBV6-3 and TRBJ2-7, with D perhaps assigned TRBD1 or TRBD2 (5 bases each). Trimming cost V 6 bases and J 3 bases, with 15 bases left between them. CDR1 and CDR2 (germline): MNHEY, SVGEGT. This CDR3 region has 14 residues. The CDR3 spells CASRIAGRNYEQYF. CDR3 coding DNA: TGTGCCAGCAGGATTGCAGGGAGAAACTACGAGCAGTACTTC.

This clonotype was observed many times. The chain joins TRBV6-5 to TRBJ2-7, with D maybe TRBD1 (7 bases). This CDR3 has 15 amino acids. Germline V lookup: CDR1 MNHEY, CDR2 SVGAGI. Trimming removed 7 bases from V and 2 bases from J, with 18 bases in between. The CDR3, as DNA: TGTGCCAGCAACTCCGAGGGGGCGGGGACCTACGAGCAGTACTTC. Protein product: CASNSEGAGTYEQYF.

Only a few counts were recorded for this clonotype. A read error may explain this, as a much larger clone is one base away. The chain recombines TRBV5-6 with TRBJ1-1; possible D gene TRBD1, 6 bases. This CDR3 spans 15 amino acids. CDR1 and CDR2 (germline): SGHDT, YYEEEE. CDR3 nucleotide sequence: TGTGTCAGCAGCTTATCAGGCAGGGGAGACACTGAAGCTTTCTTT. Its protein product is CVSSLSGRGDTEAFF. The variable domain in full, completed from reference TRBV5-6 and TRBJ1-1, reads DAGVTQSPTHLIKTRGQQVTLRCSPKSGHDTVSWYQQALGQGPQFIFQYYEEEERQRGNFPDRFSGHQFPNYSSELNVNALLLGDSALYLCVSSLSGRGDTEAFFGQGTRLTVV.

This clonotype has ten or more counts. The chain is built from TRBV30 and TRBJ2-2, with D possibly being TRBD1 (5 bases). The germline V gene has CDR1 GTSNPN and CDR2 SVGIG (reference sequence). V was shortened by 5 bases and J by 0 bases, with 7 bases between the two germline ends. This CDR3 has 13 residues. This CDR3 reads CAWGHANTGELFF. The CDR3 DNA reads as TGTGCCTGGGGACATGCGAACACCGGGGAGCTGTTTTTT.

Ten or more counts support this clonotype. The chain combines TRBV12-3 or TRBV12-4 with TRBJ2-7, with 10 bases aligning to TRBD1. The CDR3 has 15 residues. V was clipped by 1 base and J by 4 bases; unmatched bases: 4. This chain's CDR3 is CASSLGQGAGYEQYF. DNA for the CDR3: TGTGCCAGCAGTTTAGGACAGGGGGCTGGTTACGAGCAGTACTTC.

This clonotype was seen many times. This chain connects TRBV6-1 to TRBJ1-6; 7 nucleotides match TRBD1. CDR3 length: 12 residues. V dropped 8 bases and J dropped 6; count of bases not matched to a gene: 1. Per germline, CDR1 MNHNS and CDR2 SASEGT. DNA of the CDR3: TGTGCCAGCCGACAGGGTAATTCACCCCTCCACTTT. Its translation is CASRQGNSPLHF.

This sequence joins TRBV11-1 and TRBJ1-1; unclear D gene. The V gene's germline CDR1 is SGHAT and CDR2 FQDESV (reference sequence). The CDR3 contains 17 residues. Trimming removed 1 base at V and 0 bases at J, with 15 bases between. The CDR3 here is CASSLVESDLMNTEAFF. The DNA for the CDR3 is TGTGCCAGCAGCTTAGTTGAATCGGACCTCATGAACACTGAAGCTTTCTTT.

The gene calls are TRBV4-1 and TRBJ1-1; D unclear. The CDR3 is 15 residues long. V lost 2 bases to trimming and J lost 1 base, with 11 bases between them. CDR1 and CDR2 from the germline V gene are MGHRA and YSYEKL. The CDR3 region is CASSQLAASNTEAFF. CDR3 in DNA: TGCGCCAGCAGCCAACTTGCGGCATCGAACACTGAAGCTTTCTTT.

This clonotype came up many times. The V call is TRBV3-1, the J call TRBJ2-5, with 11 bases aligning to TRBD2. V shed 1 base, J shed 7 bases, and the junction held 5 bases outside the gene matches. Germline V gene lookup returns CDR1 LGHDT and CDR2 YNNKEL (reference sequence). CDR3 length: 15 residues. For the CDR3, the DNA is TGTGCCAGCAGCCAAGCTAGCGGGGGGACAACGACCCAGTACTTC. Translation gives CASSQASGGTTTQYF.

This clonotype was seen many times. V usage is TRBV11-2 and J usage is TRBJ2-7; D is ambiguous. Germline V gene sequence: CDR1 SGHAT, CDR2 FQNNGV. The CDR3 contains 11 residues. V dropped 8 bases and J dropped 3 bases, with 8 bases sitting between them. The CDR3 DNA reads TGTGCCAGCCCCCACGGCTACGAGCAGTACTTC. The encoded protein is CASPHGYEQYF.

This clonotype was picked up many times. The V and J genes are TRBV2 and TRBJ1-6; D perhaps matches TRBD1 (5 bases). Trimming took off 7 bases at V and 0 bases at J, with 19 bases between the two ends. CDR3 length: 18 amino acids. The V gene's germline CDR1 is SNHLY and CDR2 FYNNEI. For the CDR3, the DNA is TGTGCCAGCAAAACAGGCCCGATGGGGAGCTCCTATAATTCACCCCTCCACTTT. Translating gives CASKTGPMGSSYNSPLHF.

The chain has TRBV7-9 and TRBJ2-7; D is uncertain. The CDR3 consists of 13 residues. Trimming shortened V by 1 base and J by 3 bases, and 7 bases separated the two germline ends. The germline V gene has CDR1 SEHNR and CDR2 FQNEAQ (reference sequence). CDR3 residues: CASSLGTYYEQYF. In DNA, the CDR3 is TGTGCCAGCAGCTTAGGGACCTACTACGAGCAGTACTTC.

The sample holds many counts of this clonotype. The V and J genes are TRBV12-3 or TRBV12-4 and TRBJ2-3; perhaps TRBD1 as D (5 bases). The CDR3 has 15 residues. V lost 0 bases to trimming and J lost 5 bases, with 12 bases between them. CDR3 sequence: CASSLAGPRGDTQYF. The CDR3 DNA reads TGTGCCAGCAGTTTAGCGGGGCCTCGCGGAGATACGCAGTATTTT.

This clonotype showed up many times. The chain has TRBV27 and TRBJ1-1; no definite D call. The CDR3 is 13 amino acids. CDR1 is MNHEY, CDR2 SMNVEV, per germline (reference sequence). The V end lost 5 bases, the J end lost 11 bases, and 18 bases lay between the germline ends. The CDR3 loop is CASSPRPVGGAFF. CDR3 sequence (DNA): TGTGCCAGCAGTCCGCGACCCGTCGGTGGCGCTTTCTTT.

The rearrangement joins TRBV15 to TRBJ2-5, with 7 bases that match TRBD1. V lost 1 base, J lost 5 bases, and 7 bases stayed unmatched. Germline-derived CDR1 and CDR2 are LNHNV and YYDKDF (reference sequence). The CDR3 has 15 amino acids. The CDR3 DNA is TGTGCCACCAGCAGAGGGGACAGTGTACGGGAGACCCAGTACTTC. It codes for CATSRGDSVRETQYF.

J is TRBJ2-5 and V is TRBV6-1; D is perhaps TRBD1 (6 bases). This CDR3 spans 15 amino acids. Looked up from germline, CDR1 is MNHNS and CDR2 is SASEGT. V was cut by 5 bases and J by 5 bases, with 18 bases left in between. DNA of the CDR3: TGTGCCAGCAGTCTCGGGACACAGATTCTTGAGACCCAGTACTTC. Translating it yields CASSLGTQILETQYF.

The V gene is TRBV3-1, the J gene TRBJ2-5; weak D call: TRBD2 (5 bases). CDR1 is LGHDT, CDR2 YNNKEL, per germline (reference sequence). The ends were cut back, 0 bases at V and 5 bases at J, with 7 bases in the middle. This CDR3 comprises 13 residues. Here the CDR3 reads CASSQDIAETQYF. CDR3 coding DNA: TGTGCCAGCAGCCAAGATATAGCGGAGACCCAGTACTTC.

The CDR3 reads CASSPDHSGPTDEQYF. CDR3 sequence (DNA): TGTGCCAGCAGTCCAGATCATAGCGGGCCCACCGACGAGCAGTACTTC. The chain recombines TRBV6-2 or TRBV6-3 with TRBJ2-7; 7 bases are a match to TRBD2. The germline CDR1 and CDR2 sequences are MNHEY and SVGEGT. This CDR3 contains 16 residues. The V and J ends lost 5 bases and 5 bases, in that order; junction bases with no gene match: 15.

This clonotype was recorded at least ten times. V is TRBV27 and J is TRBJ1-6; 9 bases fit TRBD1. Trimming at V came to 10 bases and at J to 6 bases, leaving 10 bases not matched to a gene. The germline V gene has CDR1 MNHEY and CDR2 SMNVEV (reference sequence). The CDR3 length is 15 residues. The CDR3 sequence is CATSMDRGFNSPLHF. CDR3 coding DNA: TGTGCCACCTCGATGGACAGGGGATTTAATTCACCCCTCCACTTT.

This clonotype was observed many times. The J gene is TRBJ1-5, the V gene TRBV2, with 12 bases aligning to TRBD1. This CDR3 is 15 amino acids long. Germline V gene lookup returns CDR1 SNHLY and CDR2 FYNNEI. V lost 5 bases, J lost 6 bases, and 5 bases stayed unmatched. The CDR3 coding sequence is TGTGCCAGCAGTTGGGACAGGGGGCTTATTCAGCCCCAGCATTTT. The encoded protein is CASSWDRGLIQPQHF. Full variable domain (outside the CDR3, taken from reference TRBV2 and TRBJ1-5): EPEVTQTPSHQVTQMGQEVILRCVPISNHLYFYWYRQILGQKVEFLVSFYNNEISEKSEIFDDQFSVERPDGSNFTLKIRSTKLEDSAMYFCASSWDRGLIQPQHFGDGTRLSIL.

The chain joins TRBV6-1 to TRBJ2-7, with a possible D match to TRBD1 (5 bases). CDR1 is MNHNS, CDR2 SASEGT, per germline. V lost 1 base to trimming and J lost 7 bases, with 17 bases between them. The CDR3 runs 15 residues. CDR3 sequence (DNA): TGTGCCAGCAGTGAAGATAGGCAGCCCAACAGGGAGCAGTACTTC. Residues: CASSEDRQPNREQYF.

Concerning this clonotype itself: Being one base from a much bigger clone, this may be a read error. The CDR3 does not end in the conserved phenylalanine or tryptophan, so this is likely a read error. CDR3 in amino acids: CASTALISSSVSGANVLTV. As DNA, the CDR3 is TGTGCCAGCACCGCCCTGATCAGTTCTTCCGTCTCCGGGGCCAACGTCCTGACTGTC. The V gene is TRBV6-2 or TRBV6-3, the J gene TRBJ2-6; D not certain. The CDR3 loop spans 19 amino acids. In germline, CDR1 is MNHEY, CDR2 SVGEGT. Trimming stripped 7 bases from V and 4 bases from J, with 26 bases between.

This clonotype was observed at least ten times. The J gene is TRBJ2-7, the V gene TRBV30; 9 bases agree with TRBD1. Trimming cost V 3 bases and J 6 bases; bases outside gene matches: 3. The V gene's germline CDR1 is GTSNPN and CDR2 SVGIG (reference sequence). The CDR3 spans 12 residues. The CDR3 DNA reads TGTGCCTGGAGCCGGACAGGGGCCGAGCAGTACTTC. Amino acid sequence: CAWSRTGAEQYF.

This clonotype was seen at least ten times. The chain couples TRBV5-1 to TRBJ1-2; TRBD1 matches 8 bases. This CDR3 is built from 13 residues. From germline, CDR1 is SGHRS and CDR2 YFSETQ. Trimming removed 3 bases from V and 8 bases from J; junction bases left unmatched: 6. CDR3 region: CASSSGQGIGYTF. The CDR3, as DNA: TGCGCCAGCAGCTCAGGACAGGGCATAGGCTACACCTTC.

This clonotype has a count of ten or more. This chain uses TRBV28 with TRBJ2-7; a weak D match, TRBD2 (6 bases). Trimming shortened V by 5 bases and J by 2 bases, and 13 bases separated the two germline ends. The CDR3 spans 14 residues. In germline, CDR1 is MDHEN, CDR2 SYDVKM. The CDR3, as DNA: TGTGCCAGCAGTAAACCGGGAGCCCCCTACGAGCAGTACTTC. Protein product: CASSKPGAPYEQYF.

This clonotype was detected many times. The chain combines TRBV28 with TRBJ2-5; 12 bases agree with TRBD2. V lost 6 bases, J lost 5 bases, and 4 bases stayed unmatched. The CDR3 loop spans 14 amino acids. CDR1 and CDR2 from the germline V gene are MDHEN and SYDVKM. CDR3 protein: CASRHLAGGETQYF. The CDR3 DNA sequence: TGTGCCAGCAGACATCTAGCGGGAGGGGAGACCCAGTACTTC.

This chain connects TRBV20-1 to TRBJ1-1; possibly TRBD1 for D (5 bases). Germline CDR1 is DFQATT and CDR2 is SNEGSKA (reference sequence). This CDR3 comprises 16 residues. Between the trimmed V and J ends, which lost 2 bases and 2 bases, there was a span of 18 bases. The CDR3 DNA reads TGCAGTGCTAGATCTAGGGTCCGACAGCCAAACACTGAAGCTTTCTTT. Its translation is CSARSRVRQPNTEAFF.

CDR3 nucleotides: TGTGCCAGCAGTTACTCTTCCGGGCAGAACTACGAGCAGTACTTC. It is translated as CASSYSSGQNYEQYF. The chain links TRBV6-5 to TRBJ2-7; D is uncertain. This CDR3 has 15 amino acids. V lost 0 bases, J lost 3 bases, and 12 bases lay in between. Germline CDR1 is MNHEY and CDR2 is SVGAGI.

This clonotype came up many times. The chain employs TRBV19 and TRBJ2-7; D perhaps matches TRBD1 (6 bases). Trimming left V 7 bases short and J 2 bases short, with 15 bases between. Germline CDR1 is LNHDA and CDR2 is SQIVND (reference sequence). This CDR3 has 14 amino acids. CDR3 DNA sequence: TGTGCCAGTAACGCGCCCGGGACAACCTACGAGCAGTACTTC. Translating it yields CASNAPGTTYEQYF.

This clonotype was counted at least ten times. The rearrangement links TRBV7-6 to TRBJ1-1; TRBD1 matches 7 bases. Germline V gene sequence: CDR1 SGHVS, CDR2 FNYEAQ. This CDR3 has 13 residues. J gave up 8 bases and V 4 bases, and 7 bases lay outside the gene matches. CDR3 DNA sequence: TGTGCCAGCAGCTCGGGACAGACATTGGAAGCTTTCTTT. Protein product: CASSSGQTLEAFF.

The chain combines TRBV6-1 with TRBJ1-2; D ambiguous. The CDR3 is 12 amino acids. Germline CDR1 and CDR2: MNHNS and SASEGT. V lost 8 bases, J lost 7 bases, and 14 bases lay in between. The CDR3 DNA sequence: TGTGCCAGCTCGAGGGCCGTGTCTGGCTACACCTTC. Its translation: CASSRAVSGYTF.

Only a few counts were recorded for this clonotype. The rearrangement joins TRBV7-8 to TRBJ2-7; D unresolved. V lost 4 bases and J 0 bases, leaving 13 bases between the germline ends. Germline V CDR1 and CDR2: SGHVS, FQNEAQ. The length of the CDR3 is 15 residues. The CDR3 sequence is CASSSDMGFSYEQYF. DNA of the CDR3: TGTGCCAGCAGCTCTGACATGGGTTTCTCCTACGAGCAGTACTTC.